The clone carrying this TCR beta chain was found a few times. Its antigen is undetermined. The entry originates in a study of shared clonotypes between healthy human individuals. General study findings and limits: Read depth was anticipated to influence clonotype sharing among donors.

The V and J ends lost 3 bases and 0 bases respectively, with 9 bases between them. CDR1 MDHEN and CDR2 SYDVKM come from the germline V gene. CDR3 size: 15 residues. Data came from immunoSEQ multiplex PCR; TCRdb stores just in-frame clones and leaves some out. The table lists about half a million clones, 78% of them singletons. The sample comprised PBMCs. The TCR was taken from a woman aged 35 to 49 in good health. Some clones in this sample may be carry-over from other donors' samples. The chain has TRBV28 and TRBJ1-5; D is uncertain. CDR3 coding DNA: TGTGCCAGCAGTTTGTTGCAGAATAGCAATCAGCCCCAGCATTTT. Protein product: CASSLLQNSNQPQHF.